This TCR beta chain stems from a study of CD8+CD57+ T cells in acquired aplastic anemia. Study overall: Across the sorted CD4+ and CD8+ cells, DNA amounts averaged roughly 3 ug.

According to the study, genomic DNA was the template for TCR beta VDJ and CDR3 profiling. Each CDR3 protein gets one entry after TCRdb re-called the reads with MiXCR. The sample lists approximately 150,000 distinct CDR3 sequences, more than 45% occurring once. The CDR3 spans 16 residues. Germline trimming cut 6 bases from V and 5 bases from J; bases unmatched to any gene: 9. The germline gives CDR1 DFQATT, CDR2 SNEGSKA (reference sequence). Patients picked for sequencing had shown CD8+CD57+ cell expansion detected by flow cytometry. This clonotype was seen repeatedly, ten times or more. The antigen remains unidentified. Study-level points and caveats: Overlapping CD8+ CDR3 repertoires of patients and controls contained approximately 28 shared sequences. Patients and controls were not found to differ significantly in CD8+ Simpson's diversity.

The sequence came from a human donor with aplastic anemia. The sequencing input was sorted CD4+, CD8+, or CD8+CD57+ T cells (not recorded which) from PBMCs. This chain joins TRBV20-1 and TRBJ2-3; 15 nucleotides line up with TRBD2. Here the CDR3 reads CSANGLAGGQGDTQYF. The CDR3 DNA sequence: TGCAGTGCAAACGGACTAGCGGGGGGGCAGGGAGATACGCAGTATTTT.